This note documents a single TCR beta chain sequence. Clones were sequenced by immunoSEQ multiplex PCR, and TCRdb holds only the in-frame ones, with some missing. The table includes 150,000 to 200,000 clones, around 90% detected once. The sample is drawn from a study of blood T cell repertoires in COVID-19. Study information: Nucleic acid was either cDNA or gDNA, and it came from T cells, B-cell-depleted T cells, or PBMCs.

The V gene's germline CDR1 is MNHEY and CDR2 SMNVEV (reference sequence). This CDR3 is built from 16 residues. V shed 5 bases and J 4 bases; nucleotides not matched to a gene: 12. This clonotype originated in a man between 35 and 55 years old with active or convalescent COVID-19. The V and J genes are TRBV27 and TRBJ1-1; 8 positions agree with TRBD1. Sequences were obtained from peripheral blood. The CDR3 sequence is CASSAPAWTGLTEAFF. In nucleotides, the CDR3 is TGTGCCAGCAGTGCTCCCGCGTGGACAGGGCTCACTGAAGCTTTCTTT.